The clone carrying this TCR beta chain was counted ten times or more. V lost 4 bases, J lost 8 bases, and 18 bases stayed unmatched. The CDR3 contains 17 residues. CDR1 and CDR2 from the germline V gene are MGHRA and YSYEKL. This sample is part of a study of T-cell memory formation after mild COVID-19. In TCRdb, the 5' RACE reads were re-called with MiXCR into one record per CDR3 protein. Of 120,000 to 150,000 distinct CDR3 sequences in the sample, around 5.8% are singletons; the top ten hold about 2.1%. The TCR comes from an adult woman who had mild COVID-19 (a few samples of this study predate the infection). Cell type and time point are not known. Material: PBMCs or a T cell subset sorted from them (not recorded which). The V and J genes are TRBV4-1 and TRBJ2-3; 7 bases are shared with TRBD1. The CDR3 sequence: CASSPTTPPKGAGTQYF. The DNA for the CDR3 is TGCGCCAGCAGCCCCACCACCCCTCCAAAGGGGGCAGGTACGCAGTATTTT.